This T cell receptor beta chain was recorded in a study of T cell changes during pregnancy in multiple sclerosis. Deletions cut 8 bases from V and 7 bases from J, with 23 bases between. This CDR3 has 16 residues. CDR1 is SNHLY and CDR2 is FYNNEI in the germline V gene. Using immunoSEQ multiplex PCR, the repertoire was profiled, and TCRdb retains in-frame clones only, with some absent. Of about 76,000 clones in the sample, roughly 93% were seen once. This receptor was taken from a female donor with multiple sclerosis, enrolled in a pregnancy study. Source: peripheral blood, taken in the second trimester of pregnancy. The chain links TRBV2 to TRBJ1-4; no definite D call. The CDR3 is CASYGKEAIFGEKLFF. In DNA form, the CDR3 reads TGTGCCAGCTACGGAAAGGAGGCAATCTTCGGTGAAAAACTGTTTTTT.